The subject of this entry is one T cell receptor (beta chain). This CDR3 has 17 residues. The V gene lost 2 bases and the J gene lost 7 bases, with 24 bases spanning the gap. Germline V CDR1 and CDR2: LNHNV, YYDKDF (reference sequence). Data came from immunoSEQ multiplex PCR; TCRdb stores just in-frame clones and leaves some out. The repertoire consists of roughly 330,000 clones, with 88% occurring once and the leading ten covering more than 3%. The data are from a study of blood T cell repertoires in COVID-19. Overall study context: PBMCs, B-cell-depleted T cells, or T cells provided the cDNA or gDNA that made up the material.

This sequence was found in a woman between 50 and 59 years old with active or convalescent COVID-19. Source material: peripheral blood. The chain is built from TRBV15 and TRBJ2-7; TRBD1 is a possible D gene (6 bases). CDR3 sequence: CATSRPVSGNRVREQYF. In nucleotides, the CDR3 is TGTGCCACCAGCAGACCGGTATCCGGGAACAGGGTAAGGGAGCAGTACTTC.